The 27 T cell receptor beta chains presented below share a single source sample, sequenced in a study of radiotherapy plus CTLA-4 blockade in lung cancer (dated by TCRdb to the late 2010s). The library was prepared using the immunoSEQ multiplex PCR assay. In its TCRdb copy, this immuneACCESS table keeps in-frame sequences only and misses some clones. Where compared with another copy, unresolved V genes explain less than half of these, and the others have no known cause. The sample table holds roughly 97,000 clones, of which roughly 74% were seen once. About 3% of the sample goes to the ten largest clones. The specimen was peripheral blood, collected from a patient treated with radiotherapy plus ipilimumab. These receptors all stem from a human donor with non-small cell lung cancer who had a partial response to radiotherapy plus ipilimumab. Some clones in this sample may be carry-over from other donors' samples.

The V and J genes are TRBV6-1 and TRBJ1-5, with a possible D match to TRBD1 (5 bases). Germline V gene lookup returns CDR1 MNHNS and CDR2 SASEGT. V lost 9 bases and J lost 2, with 8 bases in between. The CDR3 loop spans 12 amino acids. CDR3 region: CASDRGNQPQHF. In DNA form, the CDR3 reads TGTGCCAGTGACAGAGGCAATCAGCCCCAGCATTTT.

This chain uses TRBV9 with TRBJ2-1; 10 bases fit TRBD2. CDR3 length equals 15 residues. Germline-derived CDR1 and CDR2 are SGDLS and YYNGEE. V trimming: 1 base; J trimming: 2 bases; junction bases outside the gene matches: 0. The CDR3 coding sequence is TGTGCCAGCAGCGTAAGCGGGAGGGCCTACAATGAGCAGTTCTTC. Amino acids: CASSVSGRAYNEQFF.

This clone has more than one count but fewer than ten. V and J are TRBV6-5 and TRBJ2-7; TRBD1 matches at 9 bases. Trimming took 4 bases from V and 7 from J; bases not matched to a gene: 8. The germline CDR1 and CDR2 sequences are MNHEY and SVGAGI. The CDR3 has 14 residues. This chain's CDR3 is CASSSRQGVGEQYF. CDR3 DNA: TGTGCCAGCAGTTCCAGACAGGGGGTTGGGGAGCAGTACTTC.

This clone was counted a few times. The chain employs TRBV27 and TRBJ2-7, with TRBD2 matching over 8 bases. Per the germline V gene, CDR1 is MNHEY and CDR2 is SMNVEV (reference sequence). There are 13 residues in the CDR3. The V and J ends lost 3 bases and 3 bases, in that order; junction bases with no gene match: 1. This CDR3 reads CASSFTSGYEQYF. The CDR3 DNA is TGTGCCAGCAGTTTTACTAGCGGCTACGAGCAGTACTTC.

The V call is TRBV5-1, the J call TRBJ2-7; 9 nucleotides line up with TRBD1. J gave up 3 bases and V 7 bases, and 8 bases lay outside the gene matches. This CDR3 has 14 amino acids. Germline CDR1 SGHRS, CDR2 YFSETQ. CDR3 protein: CASSLQGAVYEQYF. In DNA, the CDR3 is TGCGCCAGCTCCCTACAGGGGGCCGTCTACGAGCAGTACTTC.

The chain couples TRBV11-3 to TRBJ2-1; D possibly corresponds to TRBD2 (6 bases). V was trimmed by 6 bases and J by 7 bases, leaving 13 bases between them. The CDR3 length is 13 residues. The V gene's germline CDR1 is SGHNT and CDR2 YENEEA. The CDR3 DNA reads as TGTGCCAGCAGTACCTCGGCGGGAAATGAGCAGTTCTTC. Protein product: CASSTSAGNEQFF.

Regarding this clone: Other DNA sequences in the sample encode the same CDR3. V gene TRBV29-1 combines with J gene TRBJ2-5; D is unresolved. The CDR3 loop spans 11 amino acids. Germline CDR1 SQVTM, CDR2 ANQGSEA. Trimming stripped 4 bases from V and 2 bases from J, with 5 bases between. For the CDR3, the DNA is TGCAGCGTTGCCAGGCAAGAGACCCAGTACTTC. Its protein is CSVARQETQYF.

The genes are TRBV19 and TRBJ2-5, with D maybe TRBD2 (6 bases). V shed 4 bases and J shed 3 bases, with 15 bases lying between them. This CDR3 has 15 amino acids. The germline gives CDR1 LNHDA, CDR2 SQIVND (reference sequence). The CDR3 nucleotides read TGTGCCAGTAGTACCTTAAGGGCTAGCGAAGAGACCCAGTACTTC. Its translation is CASSTLRASEETQYF. Supplemented by reference TRBV19 and TRBJ2-5, the full variable domain reads DGGITQSPKYLFRKEGQNVTLSCEQNLNHDAMYWYRQDPGQGLRLIYYSQIVNDFQKGDIAEGYSVSREKKESFPLTVTSAQKNPTAFYLCASSTLRASEETQYFGPGTRLLVL.

This rearrangement joins TRBV19 to TRBJ2-2; tentatively, D is TRBD2 (6 bases). The CDR3 loop spans 16 amino acids. Per germline, CDR1 LNHDA and CDR2 SQIVND (reference sequence). Trimming removed 2 bases at V and 3 bases at J, with 13 bases between. The CDR3 region has the DNA TGTGCCAGTAGTATACGGTCCGGGGGAGACACCGGGGAGCTGTTTTTT. It specifies CASSIRSGGDTGELFF.

This chain joins TRBV6-1 and TRBJ2-1; 8 bases are shared with TRBD1. The germline CDR1 and CDR2 sequences are MNHNS and SASEGT. The CDR3 is made up of 16 amino acids. V dropped 4 bases and J dropped 7; count of bases not matched to a gene: 12. Here the CDR3 reads CASSAVDRGGGNEQFF. DNA for the CDR3: TGTGCCAGCAGTGCAGTAGACAGGGGTGGAGGGAATGAGCAGTTCTTC.

In the case of this clone: The sample carries other DNA sequences with the same CDR3. The J gene is TRBJ2-7, the V gene TRBV6-6, with D unclear. In germline, CDR1 is MNHNY, CDR2 SVGAGI (reference sequence). V lost 0 bases, J lost 3 bases, and 3 bases lay in between. This CDR3 has 12 amino acids. CDR3 sequence (DNA): TGTGCCAGCAGTTACTCGAGCTACGAGCAGTACTTC. Translated: CASSYSSYEQYF.

The chain carries TRBV5-1 and TRBJ1-1; tentatively, D is TRBD1 (6 bases). In germline, CDR1 is SGHRS, CDR2 YFSETQ. The CDR3 runs to 15 residues. The V and J ends lost 4 bases and 6 bases respectively, with 19 bases between them. DNA of the CDR3: TGCGCCAGCAGCCTGAGGACAGTGGTTAAGTCTGAAGCTTTCTTT. It codes for CASSLRTVVKSEAFF.

The chain is built from TRBV29-1 and TRBJ2-1, with D unclear. The CDR3 contains 13 residues. CDR1 and CDR2 (germline): SQVTM, ANQGSEA. Trimming removed 4 bases at V and 1 base at J, with 8 bases between. This CDR3 reads CSVGIRSYNEQFF. CDR3 bases: TGCAGCGTTGGTATTAGATCCTACAATGAGCAGTTCTTC.

The chain is built from TRBV28 and TRBJ2-7, with a possible D match to TRBD2 (5 bases). Germline CDR1 MDHEN, CDR2 SYDVKM. With 10 bases removed from V and 0 bases from J, the gap between germline ends came to 13 bases. The CDR3 consists of 13 residues. The CDR3 DNA is TGTGCCACCGCTAAGCGGTACTCCTACGAGCAGTACTTC. Protein product: CATAKRYSYEQYF.

The V gene is TRBV29-1, the J gene TRBJ2-5, with D uncertain. The CDR3 consists of 14 residues. The V end lost 6 bases, the J end lost 0 bases, and 14 bases lay between the germline ends. The V gene's germline CDR1 is SQVTM and CDR2 ANQGSEA. The CDR3 here is CSVVPTRHQETQYF. The DNA for the CDR3 is TGCAGCGTGGTTCCGACACGCCACCAAGAGACCCAGTACTTC. Together with reference TRBV29-1 and TRBJ2-5, the CDR3 gives the full variable domain: SAVISQKPSRDICQRGTSLTIQCQVDSQVTMMFWYRQQPGQSLTLIATANQGSEATYESGFVIDKFPISRPNLTFSTLTVSNMSPEDSSIYLCSVVPTRHQETQYFGPGTRLLVL.

This chain uses TRBV10-3 with TRBJ2-7; maybe TRBD2 (5 bases). CDR1 and CDR2 from the germline V gene are ENHRY and SYGVKD. The CDR3 extends over 15 amino acids. V was pared by 0 bases and J by 5 bases, with 14 bases between. CDR3: CAISESSGVGDEQYF. The CDR3 DNA is TGTGCCATCAGTGAGTCGAGCGGCGTAGGCGACGAGCAGTACTTC.

In its sample, this clone was seen a few times. The chain's CDR3 is CASSSLGETQYF. The CDR3 region has the DNA TGTGCCAGTAGTAGCCTAGGAGAGACCCAGTACTTC. The rearrangement links TRBV19 to TRBJ2-5, with D unclear. This CDR3 comprises 12 residues. CDR1 and CDR2 from the germline V gene are LNHDA and SQIVND (reference sequence). Trimming cost V 4 bases and J 4 bases, with 7 bases left between them.

The rearrangement joins TRBV5-1 to TRBJ1-1, with D tentatively TRBD1 (5 bases). V was cut by 3 bases and J by 3 bases, with 21 bases left in between. The CDR3 contains 17 residues. In germline, CDR1 is SGHRS, CDR2 YFSETQ. CDR3 sequence reads: CASSSALIRGSYTEAFF. The DNA of the CDR3 is TGCGCCAGCAGCTCGGCCCTAATTCGGGGGAGCTACACTGAAGCTTTCTTT.

The V gene is TRBV6-5, the J gene TRBJ1-2, with D maybe TRBD1 (6 bases). The CDR3 runs to 13 residues. Germline V gene lookup returns CDR1 MNHEY and CDR2 SVGAGI. The V end was cut by 6 bases, the J end by 3 bases, with 11 bases between. CDR3 protein: CASSLQGYYGYTF. The CDR3 bases are TGTGCCAGCAGCCTACAGGGCTACTATGGCTACACCTTC.

The rearrangement joins TRBV7-2 to TRBJ1-2; TRBD1 is a possible D gene (6 bases). Trimming pared 0 bases from V and 3 bases from J, leaving 11 bases between. CDR1 is SGHTA, CDR2 FQGNSA, per germline. This CDR3 is built from 15 residues. The CDR3 sequence: CASSLAGGADYGYTF. The DNA of the CDR3 is TGTGCCAGCAGCTTAGCAGGGGGAGCGGACTATGGCTACACCTTC.

The V gene is TRBV9, the J gene TRBJ2-1; tentative D call: TRBD1 (5 bases). The CDR3 has 16 residues. V was cut by 0 bases and J by 1 base, with 11 bases left in between. Germline CDR1 SGDLS, CDR2 YYNGEE. CDR3: CASSVAGPPSYNEQFF. CDR3 nucleotide sequence: TGTGCCAGCAGCGTAGCAGGGCCGCCTTCCTACAATGAGCAGTTCTTC.

Only one count was recorded for this clone. The chain combines TRBV29-1 with TRBJ2-7; 9 nucleotides agree with TRBD1. This CDR3 is 13 amino acids long. From germline, CDR1 is SQVTM and CDR2 ANQGSEA. V lost 7 bases and J lost 4; bases outside the gene matches: 8. This CDR3 is CSAYTGGWYEQYF. The CDR3 DNA reads TGCAGCGCTTACACAGGGGGCTGGTACGAGCAGTACTTC.

This chain links TRBV6-1 with TRBJ2-7; 9 positions match TRBD2. Germline CDR1 is MNHNS and CDR2 is SASEGT. Trimming at V came to 0 bases and at J to 2 bases, leaving 2 bases not matched to a gene. The CDR3 length is 15 residues. This CDR3 reads CASSEALAGTYEQYF. The DNA of the CDR3 is TGTGCCAGCAGTGAAGCTCTAGCGGGGACCTACGAGCAGTACTTC.

This clone was recorded a few times. The chain carries TRBV5-8 and TRBJ1-3, with D maybe TRBD1 (5 bases). The germline V and J ends were trimmed by 4 bases and 3 bases, with 11 bases remaining between them. This CDR3 spans 14 amino acids. Per germline, CDR1 SGHTS and CDR2 YDEGEE. The chain's CDR3 is CASSLRGLGNTIYF. The CDR3 DNA is TGTGCCAGCAGCCTCCGGGGACTTGGAAACACCATATATTTT.

The V gene is TRBV28, the J gene TRBJ2-7; 7 bases match TRBD1. The V segment lost 3 bases and the J segment 5 bases; nucleotides outside the gene matches: 7. Germline loops: CDR1 MDHEN, CDR2 SYDVKM. The CDR3 runs 14 residues. CDR3 sequence (DNA): TGTGCCAGCAGTTTGATACAGGGGAGACACGAGCAGTACTTC. Translated, it gives CASSLIQGRHEQYF. Full variable domain (missing parts from reference TRBV28 and TRBJ2-7): DVKVTQSSRYLVKRTGEKVFLECVQDMDHENMFWYRQDPGLGLRLIYFSYDVKMKEKGDIPEGYSVSREKKERFSLILESASTNQTSMYLCASSLIQGRHEQYFGPGTRLTVT.

The chain employs TRBV19 and TRBJ2-5; 10 nucleotides match TRBD1. The V gene's germline CDR1 is LNHDA and CDR2 SQIVND (reference sequence). The J segment lost 5 bases and the V segment lost 5 bases, leaving 8 bases of the junction unmatched. CDR3 size: 15 residues. CDR3 coding DNA: TGTGCCAGTAGTGCCCCGGGACAGGGGAAGGAGACCCAGTACTTC. Amino acids: CASSAPGQGKETQYF.

J is TRBJ2-2 and V is TRBV29-1, with a weak D call TRBD2 (6 bases). The length of the CDR3 is 13 residues. V was pared by 6 bases and J by 6 bases, with 14 bases between. The germline V gene encodes CDR1 SQVTM and CDR2 ANQGSEA. CDR3 DNA sequence: TGCAGCGTCTCTCGTGGGGAGGCCGGGGAGCTGTTTTTT. Its protein is CSVSRGEAGELFF.